This T cell receptor beta chain derives from a study of T cell repertoires in cytomegalovirus infection. For this clonotype: Antigen specificity is unknown.

TCRdb used MiXCR to reprocess the reads, holding one entry per CDR3 protein. The sample includes about 830,000 distinct CDR3 sequences, about 33% of them seen just once. Findings and caveats of the study: Clonotype analysis showed dominance of the ex vivo response by HLA-C-restricted CMV-specific TCR beta clonotypes.

From germline, CDR1 is KGHDR and CDR2 SFDVKD. This CDR3 has 16 amino acids. The V segment lost 5 bases and the J segment 4 bases; nucleotides outside the gene matches: 9. The clonotype comes from a human donor in good health (CMV status not recorded). Some clones in this sample may be carry-over from other donors' samples. Material: cultured CD8+ T cells from PBMCs, obtained from culture after CMV antigen stimulation. This chain uses TRBV24-1 with TRBJ2-1, with 8 bases that match TRBD1. The CDR3 coding sequence is TGTGCCACCAGTGTCGACGGACAGGGTGGGTACAATGAGCAGTTCTTC. It yields the protein CATSVDGQGGYNEQFF.